These 26 T cell receptor beta chains came from one sample sequenced in a study of T-cell memory formation after mild COVID-19. MiXCR, run by TCRdb on the 5' RACE reads, gives a single entry per CDR3 protein. Of 55,000 to 65,000 distinct CDR3 sequences listed, 9.5% are singletons. The specimen sequenced was PBMCs or a T cell subset sorted from them (not recorded which). The receptors originated from a man between 18 and 35 years old who had mild COVID-19 (a few samples of this study predate the infection). Cell type and time point are not known.

The V call is TRBV18, the J call TRBJ2-7, with D hard to call. There are 14 residues in the CDR3. Trimming took off 6 bases at V and 2 bases at J, with 14 bases between the two ends. The germline V gene has CDR1 KGHSH and CDR2 LQKENI. CDR3 sequence reads: CASSLQNGPYEQYV. Here the CDR3 DNA reads TGTGCCAGCTCCTTACAGAACGGCCCCTACGAGCAGTACGTC.

The chain employs TRBV5-1 and TRBJ2-3; 12 bases align to TRBD2. Germline V gene data show CDR1 as SGHRS and CDR2 as YFSETQ. Germline trimming cut 3 bases from V and 2 bases from J; bases unmatched to any gene: 1. This CDR3 is built from 15 residues. The DNA for the CDR3 is TGCGCCAGCAGCTCTAGCGGGGGGGACACAGATACGCAGTATTTT. Its protein product is CASSSSGGDTDTQYF.

This clonotype is medium-sized within its sample. This chain joins TRBV5-1 and TRBJ2-1; D uncertain. Germline assignment: CDR1 SGHRS and CDR2 YFSETQ. Trimming removed 1 base from V and 0 bases from J, with 8 bases in between. The CDR3 runs 15 residues. CDR3 amino acids: CASSLWGISYNEQFF. The DNA of the CDR3 is TGCGCCAGCAGCTTGTGGGGTATCTCCTACAATGAGCAGTTCTTC.

This clonotype was detected only a few times. The rearrangement joins TRBV19 to TRBJ2-1; D is undetermined. The CDR3 sequence is 16 residues long. Between the trimmed V and J ends, which lost 2 bases and 6 bases, there was a span of 17 bases. CDR1 is LNHDA and CDR2 is SQIVND in the germline V gene (reference sequence). The CDR3 sequence: CASSIRGLRGINEQFF. DNA for the CDR3: TGTGCCAGTAGTATAAGAGGCCTCCGAGGAATCAATGAGCAGTTCTTC.

This clonotype was counted ten times or more. This chain joins TRBV5-5 and TRBJ2-1, with a possible D match to TRBD1 (6 bases). Trimming cost V 4 bases and J 3 bases, with 11 bases left between them. The germline V gene has CDR1 SGHKS and CDR2 YYEKEE (reference sequence). CDR3 length: 14 residues. The CDR3 nucleotides are TGTGCCAGCAGCCCCCCAGGGGACTACAATGAGCAGTTCTTC. It codes for CASSPPGDYNEQFF.

In this sample, this clonotype turned up a few times. This chain uses TRBV5-6 with TRBJ1-2; D ambiguous. CDR3 length: 12 residues. Germline lookup yields CDR1 SGHDT and CDR2 YYEEEE. V lost 1 base to trimming and J lost 7 bases, with 8 bases between them. In DNA form, the CDR3 reads TGTGCCAGCAGCTTGTGGGAAAGTGGCTACACCTTC. Translated, it gives CASSLWESGYTF.

This clonotype was detected ten times or more. The chain has TRBV4-3 and TRBJ2-5; D possibly corresponds to TRBD1 (6 bases). CDR1 and CDR2 (germline): LGHNA, YSLEER. This CDR3 comprises 14 residues. Trimming removed 3 bases from V and 1 base from J, with 9 bases in between. CDR3 nucleotide sequence: TGCGCCAGCAGCCAGGGACACCGCCAAGAGACCCAGTACTTC. This encodes CASSQGHRQETQYF.

This clonotype was seen a few times. The chain joins TRBV7-6 to TRBJ2-5; 8 bases line up with TRBD2. This CDR3 has 13 residues. The J segment lost 5 bases and the V segment lost 5 bases, leaving 4 bases of the junction unmatched. CDR1 is SGHVS, CDR2 FNYEAQ, per germline. CDR3 bases: TGTGCCAGCAGCAGGACTAGCCGCGAGACCCAGTACTTC. Its translation: CASSRTSRETQYF.

This clonotype was picked up many times. This chain uses TRBV9 with TRBJ2-3; D possibly uses TRBD1 or TRBD2 (6 bases each). The germline CDR1 and CDR2 sequences are SGDLS and YYNGEE. CDR3 length: 16 amino acids. Trimming removed 1 base from V and 4 bases from J, with 16 bases in between. CDR3 in DNA: TGTGCCAGCAGCGTATTCCCAGGGGAGGTTGCAGATACGCAGTATTTT. Protein product: CASSVFPGEVADTQYF.

The CDR3 loop reads CSVRKGQGFSGELFF. As DNA, the CDR3 is TGCAGCGTGAGGAAGGGACAGGGATTCAGCGGGGAGCTGTTTTTT. The chain employs TRBV29-1 and TRBJ2-2, with 9 bases that match TRBD1. Germline V gives CDR1 SQVTM, CDR2 ANQGSEA. This CDR3 is built from 15 residues. V shed 6 bases and J 7 bases; nucleotides not matched to a gene: 12.

This clonotype was seen only a few times. The rearrangement uses TRBV6-5 and TRBJ2-5; TRBD1 agrees at 7 bases. CDR3 length equals 13 residues. V shed 8 bases and J 2 bases; nucleotides not matched to a gene: 5. Germline V CDR1 and CDR2: MNHEY, SVGAGI. This chain's CDR3 is CASYGTVQETQYF. CDR3 nucleotides: TGTGCCAGCTATGGGACAGTTCAAGAGACCCAGTACTTC.

This clonotype has a single count. This chain's CDR3 is CASSRGRYEQYF. In nucleotides, the CDR3 is TGTGCCAGCAGTAGGGGGAGGTACGAGCAGTACTTC. The chain recombines TRBV2 with TRBJ2-7; the D call may be TRBD1 or TRBD2 (6 bases each). V lost 5 bases and J 4 bases, leaving 9 bases between the germline ends. CDR3 length: 12 residues. Germline V gene sequence: CDR1 SNHLY, CDR2 FYNNEI.

The chain has TRBV5-6 and TRBJ1-5; D possibly corresponds to TRBD1 (5 bases). The CDR3 has 15 amino acids. Germline V gene lookup returns CDR1 SGHDT and CDR2 YYEEEE. The germline V and J ends were trimmed by 1 base and 4 bases, with 12 bases remaining between them. In DNA, the CDR3 is TGTGCCAGCAGCTTGACGGGGAAGGGGAATCAGCCCCAGCATTTT. Encoded protein: CASSLTGKGNQPQHF.

The chain couples TRBV20-1 to TRBJ2-5, with no clear D. There are 12 residues in the CDR3. CDR1 DFQATT and CDR2 SNEGSKA come from the germline V gene (reference sequence). Trimming left V 6 bases short and J 4 bases short, with 12 bases between. The CDR3 nucleotides read TGCAGTGCCGAGGCGGCCCGAGAGACCCAGTACTTC. This encodes CSAEAARETQYF.

This clonotype was seen at least ten times. The V gene is TRBV5-1, the J gene TRBJ1-6, with 7 bases matching TRBD1. The CDR3 sequence is 14 residues long. In germline, CDR1 is SGHRS, CDR2 YFSETQ. The V segment lost 4 bases and the J segment 5 bases; nucleotides outside the gene matches: 3. CDR3: CASSVTGDNSPLHF. In DNA, the CDR3 is TGCGCCAGCAGCGTTACAGGGGATAATTCACCCCTCCACTTT.

V gene TRBV12-3 or TRBV12-4 combines with J gene TRBJ2-7; TRBD1 might be the D (6 bases). V lost 8 bases to trimming and J lost 2 bases, with 19 bases between them. The CDR3 runs to 15 residues. The CDR3 sequence is CASSLGLTGTYEQYF. The CDR3 region has the DNA TGTGCCAGCTCCCTGGGCTTGACAGGAACCTACGAGCAGTACTTC.

The V call is TRBV11-2, the J call TRBJ2-4; unclear D gene. This CDR3 contains 14 residues. CDR1 and CDR2 from the germline V gene are SGHAT and FQNNGV. Trimming took 2 bases from V and 6 from J, leaving 11 bases between them. DNA of the CDR3: TGTGCCAGCAGCTTACCATTAGGGCTAAACATTCAGTACTTC. Protein product: CASSLPLGLNIQYF. The full variable domain, in which reference TRBV11-2 and TRBJ2-4 provide the parts outside the CDR3, is EAGVAQSPRYKIIEKRQSVAFWCNPISGHATLYWYQQILGQGPKLLIQFQNNGVVDDSQLPKDRFSAERLKGVDSTLKIQPAKLEDSAVYLCASSLPLGLNIQYFGAGTRLSVL.

The table lists this clonotype with a few counts. V usage is TRBV20-1 and J usage is TRBJ1-6; D unresolved. CDR1 and CDR2 (germline): DFQATT, SNEGSKA (reference sequence). The germline V and J ends were trimmed by 5 bases and 8 bases, with 10 bases remaining between them. The CDR3 is 12 amino acids. CDR3 in DNA: TGCAGTGCTTGGGAGACCTATTCACCCCTCCACTTT. Protein sequence: CSAWETYSPLHF.

This clonotype was recorded at least ten times. The chain joins TRBV5-1 to TRBJ2-5; 7 bases map to TRBD1. The germline CDR1 and CDR2 sequences are SGHRS and YFSETQ. There are 16 residues in the CDR3. The junction had 14 bases not matched to a gene; V was cut back by 4 bases and J by 5 bases. CDR3 region: CASSLDRARGRETQYF. DNA of the CDR3: TGCGCCAGCAGCCTTGACAGGGCTAGGGGGCGCGAGACCCAGTACTTC.

This chain connects TRBV4-1 to TRBJ2-5; maybe TRBD1 (5 bases). Germline CDR1 is MGHRA and CDR2 is YSYEKL. This CDR3 region has 14 residues. Deletions cut 4 bases from V and 2 bases from J, with 11 bases between. This CDR3 reads CASSRVQGQETQYF. The CDR3 nucleotides are TGCGCCAGCAGCCGGGTCCAGGGACAAGAGACCCAGTACTTC.

This clonotype has ten or more counts. This chain joins TRBV7-9 and TRBJ2-3; 7 bases are shared with TRBD1. Germline V gives CDR1 SEHNR, CDR2 FQNEAQ (reference sequence). Trimming at V came to 0 bases and at J to 10 bases, leaving 7 bases not matched to a gene. CDR3 length: 14 residues. The CDR3 DNA is TGTGCCAGCAGCTTAGCGAACAACAGGGGTGCGCAGTATTTT. Translating it yields CASSLANNRGAQYF.

Only a few counts were recorded for this clonotype. V gene TRBV3-1 combines with J gene TRBJ1-1; perhaps TRBD1 as D (6 bases). V shed 3 bases and J shed 8 bases, with 16 bases lying between them. This CDR3 is 14 amino acids long. In germline, CDR1 is LGHDT, CDR2 YNNKEL (reference sequence). The chain's CDR3 is CASSHTTGALEAFF. As DNA, the CDR3 is TGTGCCAGCAGCCACACGACGGGGGCCCTCGAAGCTTTCTTT.

The V call is TRBV4-3, the J call TRBJ2-3, with TRBD2 matching 8 bases. This CDR3 is built from 16 residues. Germline V gene data show CDR1 as LGHNA and CDR2 as YSLEER. V shed 0 bases and J 1 base; nucleotides not matched to a gene: 3. The CDR3 is CASSQDIGGGTDTQYF. The CDR3 DNA reads TGCGCCAGCAGCCAAGATATCGGGGGGGGCACAGATACGCAGTATTTT.

This clonotype occurred a few times. This chain links TRBV5-6 with TRBJ1-6, with a possible D match to TRBD1 (6 bases). Germline V gene data show CDR1 as SGHDT and CDR2 as YYEEEE. The CDR3 runs to 15 residues. The V gene lost 2 bases and the J gene lost 7 bases, with 13 bases spanning the gap. CDR3 amino acids: CASSFDQGRNSPLHF. The CDR3 DNA is TGTGCCAGCAGCTTCGACCAGGGGAGGAATTCACCCCTCCACTTT. Looking up the rest from reference TRBV5-6 and TRBJ1-6 gives the full variable domain: DAGVTQSPTHLIKTRGQQVTLRCSPKSGHDTVSWYQQALGQGPQFIFQYYEEEERQRGNFPDRFSGHQFPNYSSELNVNALLLGDSALYLCASSFDQGRNSPLHFGNGTRLTVT.

This clonotype was picked up a small number of times. The J gene is TRBJ2-2, the V gene TRBV3-1, with a weak D call TRBD1 (5 bases). The CDR3 is 14 residues long. CDR1 is LGHDT, CDR2 YNNKEL, per germline (reference sequence). Trimming took 4 bases from V and 6 from J, leaving 12 bases between them. CDR3 protein: CASSLGRGAGELFF. CDR3 in DNA: TGTGCCAGCAGCCTAGGAAGGGGTGCCGGGGAGCTGTTTTTT.

The genes are TRBV30 and TRBJ2-1; 7 bases match TRBD2. Trimming took 0 bases from V and 7 from J; bases not matched to a gene: 9. This CDR3 has 15 amino acids. CDR1 is GTSNPN and CDR2 is SVGIG in the germline V gene (reference sequence). CDR3 DNA: TGTGCCTGGAGTGTCCCTAGCGGACTGGGGAATGAGCAGTTCTTC. It yields the protein CAWSVPSGLGNEQFF.